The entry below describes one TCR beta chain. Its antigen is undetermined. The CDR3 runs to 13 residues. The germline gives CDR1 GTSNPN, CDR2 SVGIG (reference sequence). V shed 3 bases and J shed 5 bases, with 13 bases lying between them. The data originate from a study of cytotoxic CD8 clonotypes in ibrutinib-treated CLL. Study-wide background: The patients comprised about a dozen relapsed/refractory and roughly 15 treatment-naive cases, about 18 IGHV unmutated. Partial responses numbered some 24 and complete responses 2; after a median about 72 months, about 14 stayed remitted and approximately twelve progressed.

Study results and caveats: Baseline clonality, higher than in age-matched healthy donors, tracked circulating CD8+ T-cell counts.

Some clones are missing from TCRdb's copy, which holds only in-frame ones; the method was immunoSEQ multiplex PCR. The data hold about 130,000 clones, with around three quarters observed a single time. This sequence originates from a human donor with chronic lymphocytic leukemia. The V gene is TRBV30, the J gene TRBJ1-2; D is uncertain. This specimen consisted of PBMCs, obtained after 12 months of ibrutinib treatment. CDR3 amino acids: CAWRAPGIYGYTF. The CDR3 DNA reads TGTGCCTGGAGGGCCCCGGGAATTTATGGCTACACCTTC. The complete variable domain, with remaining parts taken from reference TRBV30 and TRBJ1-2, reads SQTIHQWPATLVQPVGSPLSLECTVEGTSNPNLYWYRQAAGRGLQLLFYSVGIGQISSEVPQNLSASRPQDRQFILSSKKLLLSDSGFYLCAWRAPGIYGYTFGSGTRLTVV.